Listed below are T cell receptor beta chains from one sample, sequenced in a study of neoadjuvant anti-PD-1 for oral cavity cancer. Sequenced by immunoSEQ multiplex PCR; TCRdb stores in-frame clones only, minus some. The table has thousands of clones, just under 75% seen once. This specimen was PBMCs, taken before nivolumab (anti-PD-1) treatment. The receptors derive from a person aged 40 to 85 with oral cavity squamous cell carcinoma. Each CDR3 is given with its conserved first and last residue. D genes are given only for firm matches. The listing skips clone size in some rows; elsewhere it reads once, few, many or a size class.

14 TRBJ2-3 TRBV7-3 - - CASSSGTVTDTQYF TGTGCCAGCAGCTCAGGGACTGTCACAGATACGCAGTATTTT
16 TRBJ2-1 TRBV4-2 - TRBD2 CASSPSSTGGGNEQFF TGTGCCAGCAGCCCGAGTTCCACCGGGGGGGGGAATGAGCAGTTCTTC
16 TRBJ2-3 TRBV30 - - CAWSVLSRPSTDTQYF TGTGCCTGGAGTGTCCTTAGTCGACCTAGCACAGATACGCAGTATTTT
14 TRBJ1-5 TRBV10-3 - - CAISESTVNQPQHF TGTGCCATCAGTGAATCGACAGTCAATCAGCCCCAGCATTTT
15 TRBJ2-3 TRBV10-3 - - CAISIREAVTDTQYF TGTGCCATCAGTATCAGGGAGGCGGTAACAGATACGCAGTATTTT
15 TRBJ1-6 TRBV5-4 - - CASSLERGRNSPLHF TGTGCCAGCAGCTTGGAGAGGGGGAGAAATTCACCCCTCCACTTT
16 TRBJ1-1 TRBV28 - - CASSFGSVERNTEAFF TGTGCCAGCAGTTTCGGGAGTGTCGAAAGGAACACTGAAGCTTTCTTT
15 TRBJ2-7 TRBV6-5 - TRBD2 CASSYSRGGHYEQYF TGTGCCAGCAGTTACTCCCGCGGGGGGCACTACGAGCAGTACTTC
15 TRBJ1-4 TRBV7-9 - - CASSLRQARNEKLFF TGTGCCAGCAGCCTAAGACAGGCTCGGAATGAAAAACTGTTTTTT
16 TRBJ1-5 TRBV7-2 - TRBD1 CASGEQGAISNQPQHF TGTGCCAGCGGCGAACAGGGGGCGATAAGCAATCAGCCCCAGCATTTT
14 TRBJ1-1 TRBV7-9 - - CASSLQTVYTEAFF TGTGCCAGCAGCTTACAGACAGTGTACACTGAAGCTTTCTTT
14 TRBJ2-5 TRBV5-8 - - CASSSTRGPETQYF TGTGCCAGCAGCTCGACTCGAGGGCCAGAGACCCAGTACTTC
16 TRBJ1-2 TRBV4-3 few TRBD1 CASSQDGDRTGYGYTF TGCGCCAGCAGCCAAGATGGGGACAGGACGGGATATGGCTACACCTTC
14 TRBJ1-2 TRBV11-2 few - CASSLAAGSPGYTF TGTGCCAGCAGCTTAGCCGCAGGTTCACCGGGCTACACCTTC
16 TRBJ2-7 TRBV5-4 few TRBD2 CASSPGGAGASYEQYF TGTGCCAGCAGCCCGGGGGGAGCGGGGGCCTCCTACGAGCAGTACTTC
16 TRBJ2-3 TRBV4-3 once - CASSQTFLSRTDTQYF TGCGCCAGCAGCCAAACCTTTTTATCCCGCACAGATACGCAGTATTTT
16 TRBJ1-3 TRBV9 - - CASSHSTTGSGNTIYF TGTGCCAGCAGTCATAGTACGACAGGCAGTGGAAACACCATATATTTT
16 TRBJ1-5 TRBV19 - - CASSIGAGQYNQPQHF TGTGCCAGTAGTATAGGCGCCGGACAGTATAATCAGCCCCAGCATTTT
17 TRBJ1-4 TRBV9 - - CASSVDGGGDTNEKLFF TGTGCCAGCAGCGTAGACGGTGGGGGCGATACGAATGAAAAACTGTTTTTT
15 TRBJ2-1 TRBV9 - - CASSVAGLGYNEQFF TGTGCCAGCAGCGTAGCGGGACTGGGATACAATGAGCAGTTCTTC
13 TRBJ1-1 TRBV27 - TRBD1 CASSSQQGTEAFF TGTGCCAGCAGTTCGCAACAGGGGACTGAAGCTTTCTTT
14 TRBJ1-3 TRBV6-5 - - CASSTWGGRNTIYF TGTGCCAGCAGTACTTGGGGAGGGCGAAACACCATATATTTT
14 TRBJ1-4 TRBV2 - - CASSLQGLGEKLFF TGTGCCAGCAGCTTACAGGGACTGGGTGAAAAACTGTTTTTT
13 TRBJ2-1 TRBV7-9 - - CASSREGPWEQFF TGTGCCAGCAGCCGCGAGGGCCCATGGGAGCAGTTCTTC
16 TRBJ1-1 TRBV11-2 - TRBD1 CASSFPRDRGSQEAFF TGTGCCAGCAGCTTTCCTCGCGACAGGGGTTCACAGGAAGCTTTCTTT
15 TRBJ1-5 TRBV5-8 - TRBD1 CASSPTGAVNQPQHF TGTGCCAGCAGCCCCACAGGGGCCGTCAATCAGCCCCAGCATTTT
11 TRBJ2-3 TRBV6-9 - - CASKRADTQYF TGTGCCAGCAAGAGGGCAGATACGCAGTATTTT
14 TRBJ2-5 TRBV6-1 - - CATIRELDQETQYF TGTGCCACCATAAGGGAACTAGACCAAGAGACCCAGTACTTC
13 TRBJ1-4 TRBV19 - - CASMGQGDEKLFF TGTGCCAGTATGGGGCAGGGAGATGAAAAACTGTTTTTT
16 TRBJ1-6 TRBV14 few - CASSLREPAYNSPLHF TGTGCCAGCAGCCTTCGGGAACCGGCTTATAATTCACCCCTCCACTTT
17 TRBJ2-3 TRBV9 - TRBD1 CASSVGASGTGRDTQYF TGTGCCAGCAGCGTAGGAGCCTCCGGGACAGGGAGAGATACGCAGTATTTT